The 19 T cell receptor beta chains given below trace back to one sample, sequenced in a study of vaccination effects on CD4 cells after COVID-19. Under the ViraFEST assay, PBMC were stimulated with viral peptide pools so that antigen-specific CD4+ T cells expanded. Sequencing was performed afterwards. It was after nine to ten days of culture that CD4+ T cells were isolated. Prior SARS-CoV-2 infection was absent in the vaccine recipients, as shown by negative nucleocapsid antibodies. Measured with immunoSEQ multiplex PCR; TCRdb has only the in-frame clones, and not every one. The sample yields 70,000 or so clones, around 74% seen once. These receptors have no identified antigens. The sample in question was CD4+ T cells from PBMCs cultured with HCoV-NL63 spike peptides, obtained before COVID-19 vaccination. The receptors here all came from a human donor who received a COVID-19 vaccine.

This chain links TRBV6-1 with TRBJ1-2; D remains unclear. The CDR3 sequence is 16 residues long. Germline V CDR1 and CDR2: MNHNS, SASEGT. V lost 2 bases, J lost 4 bases, and 17 bases lay in between. CDR3 DNA: TGTGCCAGCAGTGAATTACGGGAGTATTCGGGCTATGGCTACACCTTC. It codes for CASSELREYSGYGYTF.

This clone was seen only a few times. J is TRBJ1-6 and V is TRBV6-1, with 8 bases matching TRBD1. With V trimmed by 2 bases and J by 6 bases, 9 bases remained unmatched. This CDR3 comprises 17 residues. Looked up from germline, CDR1 is MNHNS and CDR2 is SASEGT. The CDR3 reads CASSERVGQGANSPLHF. CDR3 nucleotides: TGTGCCAGCAGTGAAAGGGTTGGACAGGGAGCTAATTCACCCCTCCACTTT.

This chain links TRBV5-1 with TRBJ2-5; no reliable D call. Trimming removed 2 bases from V and 2 bases from J, with 10 bases in between. The CDR3 has 14 amino acids. Germline V gene data show CDR1 as SGHRS and CDR2 as YFSETQ. In DNA form, the CDR3 reads TGCGCCAGCAGCTTCGACGCTTCACAAGAGACCCAGTACTTC. Translating gives CASSFDASQETQYF.

This rearrangement joins TRBV7-2 to TRBJ1-5; no clear D gene. The germline V and J ends were trimmed by 2 bases and 0 bases, with 2 bases remaining between them. The CDR3 covers 13 residues. Germline V gene lookup returns CDR1 SGHTA and CDR2 FQGNSA. This CDR3 is CASSLNSNQPQHF. The CDR3 bases are TGTGCCAGCAGCTTAAATAGCAATCAGCCCCAGCATTTT.

The V call is TRBV28, the J call TRBJ1-4; D is possibly TRBD1 (5 bases). The CDR3 is 17 amino acids. The germline V gene has CDR1 MDHEN and CDR2 SYDVKM. With 7 bases removed from V and 0 bases from J, the gap between germline ends came to 18 bases. The CDR3 spells CASTVNGGKTTNEKLFF. CDR3 sequence (DNA): TGTGCCAGCACTGTGAACGGGGGGAAGACAACTAATGAAAAACTGTTTTTT.

The V gene is TRBV11-3, the J gene TRBJ2-5; maybe TRBD1 (7 bases). Germline CDR1 reads SGHNT; CDR2 reads YENEEA. The V end lost 1 base, the J end lost 3 bases, and 12 bases lay between the germline ends. This CDR3 is built from 15 residues. CDR3 protein: CASSLGVRGEETQYF. The CDR3 nucleotides are TGTGCCAGCAGCTTAGGTGTCAGGGGGGAAGAGACCCAGTACTTC.

CDR3 protein: CASSLVPGPGEPQHF. DNA for the CDR3: TGCGCCAGCAGCTTGGTCCCTGGCCCAGGTGAGCCCCAGCATTTT. This chain joins TRBV5-1 and TRBJ1-5, with D unresolved. Trimming took off 0 bases at V and 8 bases at J, with 15 bases between the two ends. There are 15 residues in the CDR3. Germline CDR1 SGHRS, CDR2 YFSETQ.

The V call is TRBV10-3, the J call TRBJ1-1; D may be TRBD1 (6 bases). Germline-derived CDR1 and CDR2 are ENHRY and SYGVKD. V dropped 1 base and J dropped 8 bases, with 20 bases sitting between them. This CDR3 is built from 16 residues. The CDR3 loop is CAISEFGQGMSREAFF. CDR3 coding DNA: TGTGCCATCAGTGAGTTCGGCCAGGGGATGAGTAGGGAAGCTTTCTTT.

The chain couples TRBV7-2 to TRBJ2-7; D gene unclear. This CDR3 region has 13 residues. From germline, CDR1 is SGHTA and CDR2 FQGNSA. V lost 3 bases and J 2 bases, leaving 8 bases between the germline ends. CDR3 residues: CASSLSRPYEQYV. The CDR3 nucleotides are TGTGCCAGCAGCTTGTCCAGGCCCTACGAGCAGTACGTC.

The chain recombines TRBV24-1 with TRBJ2-5; TRBD2 is a possible D gene (6 bases). Germline CDR1 and CDR2: KGHDR and SFDVKD. The V gene lost 4 bases and the J gene lost 7 bases, with 12 bases spanning the gap. There are 13 residues in the CDR3. The CDR3 region is CATSDRGWGTQYF. In nucleotides, the CDR3 is TGTGCCACCAGTGACCGGGGGTGGGGGACCCAGTACTTC.

This chain uses TRBV5-1 with TRBJ2-5; 9 positions match TRBD1. Germline CDR1 SGHRS, CDR2 YFSETQ. This CDR3 has 14 amino acids. The ends lost 4 bases at V and 2 bases at J; junction bases unmatched: 3. CDR3 in amino acids: CASSPGQGQETQYF. In DNA form, the CDR3 reads TGCGCCAGCAGCCCGGGACAGGGTCAAGAGACCCAGTACTTC. Full variable domain (outside the CDR3, taken from reference TRBV5-1 and TRBJ2-5): KAGVTQTPRYLIKTRGQQVTLSCSPISGHRSVSWYQQTPGQGLQFLFEYFSETQRNKGNFPGRFSGRQFSNSRSEMNVSTLELGDSALYLCASSPGQGQETQYFGPGTRLLVL.

The gene calls are TRBV28 and TRBJ2-7, with D possibly TRBD1 on 5 matching bases. The V gene lost 3 bases and the J gene lost 4 bases, with 10 bases spanning the gap. The germline V gene has CDR1 MDHEN and CDR2 SYDVKM. CDR3 length: 13 residues. CDR3 residues: CASSLAGWYEQYV. Here the CDR3 DNA reads TGTGCCAGCAGTTTGGCAGGGTGGTACGAGCAGTACGTC.

This clone was recorded once. The rearrangement uses TRBV6-5 and TRBJ2-7, with TRBD2 as a possible D gene (5 bases). This CDR3 comprises 14 residues. Trimming shortened V by 8 bases and J by 0 bases, and 14 bases separated the two germline ends. Germline lookup yields CDR1 MNHEY and CDR2 SVGAGI. The CDR3 sequence: CASQRPGSSYEQYV. The CDR3 coding sequence is TGTGCCAGCCAGAGACCGGGGAGCTCCTACGAGCAGTACGTC.

The chain carries TRBV4-1 and TRBJ1-3, with D possibly TRBD1 on 5 matching bases. CDR3 length: 15 amino acids. V lost 4 bases and J 0 bases, leaving 10 bases between the germline ends. From germline, CDR1 is MGHRA and CDR2 YSYEKL. The CDR3 bases are TGCGCCAGCAGCCGCGGGACTGGCTCTGGAAACACCATATATTTT. This encodes CASSRGTGSGNTIYF.

J is TRBJ1-5 and V is TRBV4-1, with D unresolved. V was pared by 3 bases and J by 4 bases, with 10 bases between. Germline values: CDR1 MGHRA, CDR2 YSYEKL. The CDR3 sequence is 14 residues long. The CDR3 DNA reads TGCGCCAGCAGCCAGAGGCGGGTAAATCAGCCCCAGCATTTT. Translating gives CASSQRRVNQPQHF.

The chain uses TRBV30 and TRBJ1-1; TRBD1 matches at 10 bases. The germline CDR1 and CDR2 sequences are GTSNPN and SVGIG (reference sequence). This CDR3 is built from 14 residues. V trimming: 0 bases; J trimming: 7 bases; junction bases outside the gene matches: 5. The CDR3 bases are TGTGCCTGGAGTGTGACAGGGGGCCGGGGTGAAGCTTTCTTT. Translating it yields CAWSVTGGRGEAFF.

This chain uses TRBV5-1 with TRBJ1-4; the D is unclear. From germline, CDR1 is SGHRS and CDR2 YFSETQ. V lost 4 bases, J lost 0 bases, and 10 bases lay in between. This CDR3 region has 15 residues. The CDR3 loop reads CASSAYSATNEKLFF. CDR3 in DNA: TGCGCCAGCAGCGCCTACAGTGCAACTAATGAAAAACTGTTTTTT.

This clone showed up just a few times. V and J are TRBV30 and TRBJ2-3; TRBD2 matches at 10 bases. Germline trimming cut 1 base from V and 4 bases from J; bases unmatched to any gene: 5. The CDR3 covers 15 residues. CDR1 is GTSNPN and CDR2 is SVGIG in the germline V gene (reference sequence). The chain's CDR3 is CAWSEASGGPDTQYF. For the CDR3, the DNA is TGTGCCTGGAGTGAGGCTAGCGGGGGCCCAGATACGCAGTATTTT.

The chain uses TRBV4-1 and TRBJ2-2; 11 nucleotides agree with TRBD1. Germline V gives CDR1 MGHRA, CDR2 YSYEKL. The trim removed 6 bases at V and 1 base at J, leaving 7 bases unmatched. This CDR3 contains 17 residues. CDR3: CASSSPDRGLNTGELFF. Written as DNA, the CDR3 is TGCGCCAGCAGTTCCCCGGACAGGGGGCTGAACACCGGGGAGCTGTTTTTT.